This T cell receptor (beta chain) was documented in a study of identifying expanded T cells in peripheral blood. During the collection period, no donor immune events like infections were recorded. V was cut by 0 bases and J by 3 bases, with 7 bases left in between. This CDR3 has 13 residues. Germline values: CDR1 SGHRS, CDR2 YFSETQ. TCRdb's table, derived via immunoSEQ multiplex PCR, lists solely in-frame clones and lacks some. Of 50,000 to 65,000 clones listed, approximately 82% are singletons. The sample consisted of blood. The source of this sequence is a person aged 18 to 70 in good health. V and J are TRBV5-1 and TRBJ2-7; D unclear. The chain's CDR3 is CASSLEDYYEQYF. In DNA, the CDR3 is TGCGCCAGCAGCTTGGAAGATTACTACGAGCAGTACTTC.